This T cell receptor (beta chain) was recovered during a study of metastatic and nonmetastatic thyroid tumors. Study in general: Samples came from malignant and benign thyroid patients, and repertoires were compared across blood and tumor or nodule tissue. Whole-study results and caveats: In both blood and tumor samples, TCR beta diversity was reported significantly higher for malignant than benign nodules.

Per the original data handling: A papillary thyroid cancer distant-metastasis classifier was built from CDR3 differences across clinicopathological groups. TCRdb re-called the PCR reads with MiXCR. These V and J calls rely on TCRdb rather than the paper's analysis. Counted here are tens of thousands of clones, 10% to 15% occurring once; the ten biggest clones make up approximately 17%. Ahead of thyroid surgery, no patient had received treatment of any kind. This CDR3 has 17 residues. Germline CDR1 is SGHAT and CDR2 is FQDESV (reference sequence). Points on this clone: What it binds is unknown. The junction differs from germline at one of its ends, possibly a read error.

The sequence derives from a female donor with papillary thyroid cancer or a benign thyroid nodule (not recorded which). Some clones in this sample may be carry-over from other donors' samples. V usage is TRBV11-1 and J usage is TRBJ2-1; tentative D call: TRBD1 (5 bases). The sequenced sample was blood. CDR3: CSSSLGTQGAPYNEQFF. Here the CDR3 DNA reads TGTTCCAGCAGCTTAGGCACCCAGGGTGCCCCCTACAATGAGCAGTTCTTT.